The 11 T cell receptor beta chains below were found in one sample sequenced in a study of breast tumors, draining lymph nodes, adjacent tissues. Axillary draining lymph nodes of breast cancer patients supplied the node samples. TCRdb re-analysed the multiplex PCR reads in MiXCR, keeping a single row per CDR3 protein. The sample holds 83,000 or so distinct CDR3 sequences, roughly a fifth seen once. Sequencing was carried out using axillary lymph node tissue. The receptors come from a female donor with breast cancer. Some clones in this sample may be carry-over from other donors' samples.

This clonotype was recorded at least ten times. The rearrangement links TRBV7-9 to TRBJ1-4; the D gene is possibly TRBD1 (5 bases). With 6 bases removed from V and 4 bases from J, the gap between germline ends came to 12 bases. The length of the CDR3 is 14 residues. Germline CDR1 is SEHNR and CDR2 is FQNEAQ (reference sequence). Written as DNA, the CDR3 is TGTGCCAGCAGTTCGGGGGGTGGTAATGAAAAACTGTTTTTT. Amino acids: CASSSGGGNEKLFF.

The gene calls are TRBV10-3 and TRBJ1-1; weak D call: TRBD1 (5 bases). Per germline, CDR1 ENHRY and CDR2 SYGVKD. Trimming cost V 5 bases and J 6 bases, with 7 bases left between them. The CDR3 is 11 amino acids. As DNA, the CDR3 is TGTGCCATCAGTACAGGTCCTGAAGCTTTCTTT. It yields the protein CAISTGPEAFF.

This clonotype came up many times. V gene TRBV4-1 combines with J gene TRBJ2-1, with a weak D call TRBD2 (6 bases). The germline CDR1 and CDR2 sequences are MGHRA and YSYEKL. The CDR3 is 18 amino acids. V was cut by 0 bases and J by 0 bases, with 15 bases left in between. Here the CDR3 reads CASSQDMTGTHSYNEQFF. The CDR3, as DNA: TGCGCCAGCAGCCAAGATATGACCGGGACTCACTCCTACAATGAGCAGTTCTTC.

The V gene is TRBV27, the J gene TRBJ1-5, with 7 bases identical to TRBD1. With 5 bases clipped from V and 4 bases from J, the junction kept 8 bases outside the gene matches. Germline V gene sequence: CDR1 MNHEY, CDR2 SMNVEV (reference sequence). The CDR3 consists of 15 residues. CDR3 residues: CASSLAARGNQPQHF. CDR3 sequence (DNA): TGTGCCAGCAGTCTAGCCGCCAGGGGGAATCAGCCCCAGCATTTT.

This clonotype was seen many times. The rearrangement links TRBV5-6 to TRBJ1-2; D gene ambiguous. The CDR3 extends over 15 amino acids. Trimming removed 4 bases at V and 0 bases at J, with 13 bases between. Germline assignment: CDR1 SGHDT and CDR2 YYEEEE. This chain's CDR3 is CASSTSENPNYGYTF. As DNA, the CDR3 is TGTGCCAGCAGCACCTCAGAAAACCCTAACTATGGCTACACCTTC.

This clonotype was counted many times. J is TRBJ2-2 and V is TRBV10-1; TRBD1 agrees at 10 bases. Germline values: CDR1 WNHNN, CDR2 SYGVQD (reference sequence). The ends lost 2 bases at V and 4 bases at J; junction bases unmatched: 4. There are 16 residues in the CDR3. CDR3 nucleotide sequence: TGCGCCAGCAGTGAGCCCCGGACAGGGGGCACCGGGGAGCTGTTTTTT. It yields the protein CASSEPRTGGTGELFF.

This clonotype was counted at least ten times. This chain uses TRBV9 with TRBJ2-1; tentatively, D is TRBD2 (6 bases). The V and J ends lost 5 bases and 4 bases respectively, with 13 bases between them. The germline V gene encodes CDR1 SGDLS and CDR2 YYNGEE. This CDR3 comprises 14 residues. CDR3 residues: CASSSGTIYNEQFF. The DNA for the CDR3 is TGTGCCAGCAGTAGCGGCACGATTTACAATGAGCAGTTCTTC.

This clonotype occurred a few times. A single base separates this from a much larger clone, so it may be a read error. This rearrangement joins TRBV2 to TRBJ2-3; 16 nucleotides align to TRBD2. The germline gives CDR1 SNHLY, CDR2 FYNNEI. The ends lost 4 bases at V and 1 base at J; junction bases unmatched: 2. This CDR3 region has 17 residues. As DNA, the CDR3 is TGTGCCAGCAGTGGGGGACTAGCGGGAGGGGGCACAGATACGCAGTATTTT. Encoded protein: CASSGGLAGGGTDTQYF.

In this sample, this clonotype turned up many times. The chain employs TRBV4-2 and TRBJ2-3; 7 nucleotides match TRBD2. The CDR3 runs to 14 residues. Germline V gene sequence: CDR1 LGHNA, CDR2 YNFKEQ. V was clipped by 6 bases and J by 2 bases; unmatched bases: 5. The CDR3 is CASSGGGNTDTQYF. CDR3 sequence (DNA): TGTGCCAGCAGTGGGGGGGGGAACACAGATACGCAGTATTTT.

The rearrangement links TRBV27 to TRBJ1-2, with 7 positions matching TRBD1. The CDR3 loop spans 19 amino acids. The ends lost 0 bases at V and 0 bases at J; junction bases unmatched: 13. CDR1 and CDR2 from the germline V gene are MNHEY and SMNVEV (reference sequence). The CDR3 loop reads CASSLSWELQGKANYGYTF. CDR3 in DNA: TGTGCCAGCAGTTTATCGTGGGAGTTACAGGGGAAAGCTAACTATGGCTACACCTTC.

Turning to this clonotype: Mismatch with germline at one junction end may stem from a read error. This chain connects TRBV7-3 to TRBJ2-5; weak D call: TRBD1 (5 bases). CDR1 is SGHTA, CDR2 FQGTGA, per germline. The CDR3 has 13 amino acids. CDR3 DNA: TGTGCCAGCAGCACAATAGGGGAAGAGGCCCAGTACTTC. Its translation: CASSTIGEEAQYF. The variable domain in full, completed from reference TRBV7-3 and TRBJ2-5, reads GAGVSQTPSNKVTEKGKYVELRCDPISGHTALYWYRQSLGQGPEFLIYFQGTGAADDSGLPNDRFFAVRPEGSVSTLKIQRTERGDSAVYLCASSTIGEEAQYFGPGTRLLVL.